This is a list of T cell receptor beta chains from one sample in a study of regulatory T cells in long-lasting Graves disease. TCRdb fed the multiplex PCR reads into MiXCR, producing one record per CDR3 protein. The sample yields about 400,000 distinct CDR3 sequences, roughly 15% seen once. In addition, the sample was reused for a study of T cells in Graves' hyperthyroidism and ophthalmopathy.

The sequencing here drew on peripheral blood mononuclear cells (PBMCs), taken at new diagnosis, from a patient treated with antithyroid drugs. The receptors were gathered from a woman aged 18-29 years with Graves disease. Both conserved end residues are trimmed from each CDR3. Clone size, where shown, is once, few, many, or a class for clones that have expanded.

>TRBJ2-1|TRBV20-1|many
SASRLDNEQF
>TRBJ2-1|TRBV28|-
ASTTGAAGGPNNEQF
>TRBJ1-5|TRBV5-1|-
ASSLAGGTGQPQH
>TRBJ2-3|TRBV9|many
ASSVGRDTQY
>TRBJ2-2|TRBV29-1|-
SVEDIQVSSTGELF
>TRBJ1-1|TRBV28|many
ASSLDGVGTEAF
>TRBJ1-4|TRBV2|-
ASSLSGTGSFRVF
>TRBJ2-1|TRBV10-3|many
AISERTSNNEQF
>TRBJ2-2|TRBV28|-
ASSLGIGELF
>TRBJ2-5|TRBV28|many
ASRIRDLALQETQY
>TRBJ2-7|TRBV20-1|-
SARRDSPGEQY
>TRBJ1-1|TRBV6-1|few
ASSGNREVAEAF
>TRBJ2-7|TRBV30|many
AWSEGTGDYEQY
>TRBJ2-1|TRBV28|few
ASSPGRGVYNEQF
>TRBJ1-2|TRBV7-9|few
ASSFNPKGDYGYT
>TRBJ2-3|TRBV11-3|many
ASSLDSGPTDTQY
>TRBJ2-3|TRBV7-9|many
ASSMRGQGTDTQY
>TRBJ2-1|TRBV6-2/TRBV6-3|many
ASTMGPAENEQF
>TRBJ1-1|TRBV5-1|many
ASSLSARQDLNTEAF
>TRBJ1-2|TRBV2|many
ASSEPARENYGYT
>TRBJ2-5|TRBV6-2/TRBV6-3|few
ASSRLAGWETQY
>TRBJ1-2|TRBV12-3/TRBV12-4|many
ASSNVDRASYT
>TRBJ1-6|TRBV7-2|-
ASRSPGMRSPLH
>TRBJ2-2|TRBV28|many
ASSLGLAGTGELF
>TRBJ2-1|TRBV4-1|-
ASSPLRGSGRGGNEQF
>TRBJ1-5|TRBV2|many
ASSNRGNSNQPQH
>TRBJ2-3|TRBV7-2|-
ASTRALAGATDTQY
>TRBJ2-4|TRBV19|-
ASSNIAGNIQY
>TRBJ2-7|TRBV4-1|-
ASSQEAGPNEQY
>TRBJ1-4|TRBV30|many
AWGSGTGNEKLF
>TRBJ1-2|TRBV7-9|many
ASSPSMGQLSGYT
>TRBJ1-1|TRBV20-1|many
SAVQGMRMNTEAF
>TRBJ2-1|TRBV10-3|few
AISGRAGLYNEQF
>TRBJ1-2|TRBV28|-
ASSSPGSYGYT
>TRBJ2-7|TRBV20-1|-
SAMGADGYEQY
>TRBJ2-1|TRBV6-1|few
ASSEGAGGHNEQF
>TRBJ2-5|TRBV2|-
ASSEARQGDETQY
>TRBJ1-1|TRBV19|once
ASSIRGPGTEAF
>TRBJ1-1|TRBV27|many
ASSKWGDSTEAF
>TRBJ2-3|TRBV3-1|many
ASSQDRVGNTDTQY
>TRBJ1-6|TRBV6-1|few
ASTPDRRAYNSPLH
>TRBJ2-2|TRBV6-1|many
ASTLAGGVNTGELF
>TRBJ1-6|TRBV5-4|few
ASQEGQGNSPLH
>TRBJ2-4|TRBV2|many
ASSDSRGGLTKNIQY
>TRBJ2-7|TRBV2|many
ASSEPFLYEQY
>TRBJ1-1|TRBV5-1|many
ASSHSQGLVNTEAF
>TRBJ1-5|TRBV10-3|few
ATSRGVEDQPQH
>TRBJ2-5|TRBV18|many
ASSGNVRETQY
>TRBJ2-1|TRBV5-5|-
ASSSKGLAGDNEQF
>TRBJ2-2|TRBV19|-
ASSMIAGFTGELF
>TRBJ1-2|TRBV12-3/TRBV12-4|many
ASSLDRYGYT
>TRBJ2-2|TRBV20-1|many
SARDGRETGELF
>TRBJ2-1|TRBV28|many
ASRSGQGAYNEQF
>TRBJ2-4|TRBV27|-
ASSAQNIQY
>TRBJ1-2|TRBV4-1|-
ASSQGLGLFYGYT
>TRBJ2-3|TRBV10-2|-
ASRGMGLAGTDTQY
>TRBJ2-7|TRBV20-1|many
SASEQPRGNEQY
>TRBJ2-1|TRBV9|-
ASSTLGALYNEQF
>TRBJ2-6|TRBV4-1|few
ASSGQGISSGANVLT